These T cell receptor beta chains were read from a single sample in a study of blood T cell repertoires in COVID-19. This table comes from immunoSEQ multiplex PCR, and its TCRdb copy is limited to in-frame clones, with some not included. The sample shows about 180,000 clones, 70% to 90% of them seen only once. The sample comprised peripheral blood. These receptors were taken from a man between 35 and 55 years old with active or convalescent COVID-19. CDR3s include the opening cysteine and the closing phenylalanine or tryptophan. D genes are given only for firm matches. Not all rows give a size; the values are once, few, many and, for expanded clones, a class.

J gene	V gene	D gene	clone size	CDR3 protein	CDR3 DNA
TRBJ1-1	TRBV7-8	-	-	CASSEGRRGTEAFF	TGTGCCAGCTCGGAGGGGAGGAGAGGGACTGAAGCTTTCTTT
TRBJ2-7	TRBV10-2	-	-	CASSESRGGNLSYEQYF	TGCGCCAGCAGTGAGTCGAGGGGGGGGAACCTTTCCTACGAGCAGTACTTC
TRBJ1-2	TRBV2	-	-	CASSEGARDGYTF	TGTGCCAGCAGTGAGGGAGCACGGGATGGCTACACCTTC
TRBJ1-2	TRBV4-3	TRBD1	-	CASSQDRRAGGYYGYTF	TGCGCCAGCAGCCAAGATCGCAGGGCAGGGGGATACTATGGCTACACCTTC
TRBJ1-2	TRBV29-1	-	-	CSVGTGRGYGYTF	TGCAGCGTCGGCACAGGGAGAGGCTATGGCTACACCTTC
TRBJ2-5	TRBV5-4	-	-	CASRTDLTAETQYF	TGTGCCAGCAGAACCGACTTAACCGCAGAGACCCAGTACTTC
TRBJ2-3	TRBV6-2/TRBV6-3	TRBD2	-	CASSSGLAGPSTDTQYF	TGTGCCAGCAGTTCCGGACTAGCGGGACCTAGCACAGATACGCAGTATTTT
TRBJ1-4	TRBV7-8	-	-	CASSFEVRVSEKLFF	TGTGCCAGCAGTTTTGAGGTTCGGGTTTCTGAAAAACTGTTTTTT
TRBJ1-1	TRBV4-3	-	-	CASSQDWSGREAFF	TGCGCCAGCAGCCAAGATTGGAGTGGGAGAGAAGCTTTCTTT
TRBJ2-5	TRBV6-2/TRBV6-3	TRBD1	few	CASSYSTLTGVDSSQETQYF	TGTGCCAGCAGTTACTCAACCCTGACAGGGGTCGATAGTTCCCAAGAGACCCAGTACTTC
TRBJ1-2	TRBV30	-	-	CAFSTGSNYGYTF	TGTGCCTTCTCGACAGGATCCAACTATGGCTACACCTTC
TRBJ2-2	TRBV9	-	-	CASSVGGTNTGELFF	TGTGCCAGCAGCGTGGGGGGTACGAACACCGGGGAGCTGTTTTTT
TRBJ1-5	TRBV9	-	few	CASSVGGGANQPQHF	TGTGCCAGCAGCGTAGGTGGGGGGGCCAATCAGCCCCAGCATTTT
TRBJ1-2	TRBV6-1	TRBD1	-	CASLRDRGTYGYTF	TGTGCCAGCCTCCGGGACAGGGGCACCTATGGCTACACCTTC
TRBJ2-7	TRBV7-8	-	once	CASSPSGGRGKNEQYF	TGTGCCAGCAGCCCATCAGGGGGGCGGGGTAAGAACGAGCAGTACTTC
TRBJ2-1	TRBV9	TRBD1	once	CASSVGGQGLYNEQFF	TGTGCCAGCAGCGTAGGGGGACAGGGGTTATACAATGAGCAGTTCTTC
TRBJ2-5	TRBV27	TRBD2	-	CASRGGVETQYF	TGTGCCAGCAGGGGGGGGGTCGAGACCCAGTACTTC
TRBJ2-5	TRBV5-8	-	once	CASSLEIRAGQETQYF	TGTGCCAGCAGCCTAGAGATCAGGGCAGGGCAAGAGACCCAGTACTTC
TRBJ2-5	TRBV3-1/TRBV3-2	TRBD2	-	CASSPGTSGVDETQYF	TGTGCCAGCAGCCCTGGGACTAGCGGGGTGGATGAGACCCAGTACTTC
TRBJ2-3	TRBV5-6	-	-	CASSLSGLNAGPTDTQYF	TGTGCCAGCAGCTTGAGTGGTCTAAACGCGGGGCCCACAGATACGCAGTATTTT
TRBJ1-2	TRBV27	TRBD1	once	CASSLGGTGIFRGYTF	TGTGCCAGCAGTTTAGGTGGGACAGGGATATTCCGTGGCTACACCTTC
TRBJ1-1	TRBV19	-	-	CASSSLTEPNTEAFF	TGTGCCAGTAGTTCTTTAACAGAACCGAACACTGAAGCTTTCTTT
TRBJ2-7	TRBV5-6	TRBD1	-	CASSSGTEYEQYF	TGTGCCAGCAGCTCCGGGACAGAGTACGAGCAGTACTTC
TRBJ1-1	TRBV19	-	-	CASSMTGLNTEAFF	TGTGCCAGTAGTATGACGGGTCTGAACACTGAAGCTTTCTTT
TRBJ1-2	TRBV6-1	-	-	CASSDTQKTGWIGGYTF	TGTGCCAGCAGTGACACCCAAAAAACAGGGTGGATTGGTGGCTACACCTTC
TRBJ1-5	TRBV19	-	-	CASSTTGSQPQHF	TGTGCCAGTAGTACTACGGGAAGTCAGCCCCAGCATTTT
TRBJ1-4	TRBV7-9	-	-	CASSLTETTNEKLFF	TGTGCCAGCAGCTTGACAGAGACAACTAATGAAAAACTGTTTTTT
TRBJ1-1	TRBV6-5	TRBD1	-	CASSSSDRAGTEAFF	TGTGCCAGCAGTTCCTCCGACAGGGCAGGAACTGAAGCTTTCTTT
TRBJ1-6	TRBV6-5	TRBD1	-	CASSPDRENSPLHF	TGTGCCAGCAGCCCGGACAGGGAGAATTCACCCCTCCACTTT
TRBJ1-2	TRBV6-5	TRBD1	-	CASSYFGQGTYGYTF	TGTGCCAGCAGTTACTTCGGACAGGGCACTTATGGCTACACCTTC
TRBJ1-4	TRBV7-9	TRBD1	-	CASSLGTATNEKLFF	TGTGCCAGCAGCCTTGGGACAGCAACTAATGAAAAACTGTTTTTT
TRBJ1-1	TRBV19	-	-	CASSIAGWSGTEAFF	TGTGCCAGTAGTATAGCGGGCTGGAGCGGCACTGAAGCTTTCTTT
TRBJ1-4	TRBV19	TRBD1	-	CASGGTAEKLFF	TGTGCCAGTGGGGGGACAGCCGAAAAACTGTTTTTT
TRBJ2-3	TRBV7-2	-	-	CASSSDRWATDTQYF	TGTGCCAGCAGCTCCGACCGATGGGCTACAGATACGCAGTATTTT
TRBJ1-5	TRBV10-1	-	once	CASSEYREQPQHF	TGCGCCAGCAGTGAGTACAGGGAACAGCCCCAGCATTTT
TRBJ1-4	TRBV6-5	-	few	CASSQDRRSEKLFF	TGTGCCAGCAGCCAAGACAGGAGAAGTGAAAAACTGTTTTTT
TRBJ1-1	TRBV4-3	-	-	CASSQERSANTEAFF	TGCGCCAGCAGCCAAGAGAGGTCAGCGAACACTGAAGCTTTCTTT
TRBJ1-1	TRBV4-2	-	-	CASSQEGRVSYTEAFF	TGTGCCAGCAGCCAAGAGGGCAGGGTATCGTACACTGAAGCTTTCTTT
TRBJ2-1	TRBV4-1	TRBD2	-	CASSQDGTSLDEQFF	TGCGCCAGCAGCCAAGATGGGACTAGCTTAGATGAGCAGTTCTTC
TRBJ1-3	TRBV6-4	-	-	CASSDSERSLPGNTIYF	TGTGCCAGCAGTGACTCTGAACGGTCCCTCCCTGGAAACACCATATATTTT
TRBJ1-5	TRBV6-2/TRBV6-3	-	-	CASSRSGDQPQHF	TGTGCCAGCAGCCGCTCCGGGGATCAGCCCCAGCATTTT
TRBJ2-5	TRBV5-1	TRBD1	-	CASSLSAGTVGSGAQYF	TGCGCCAGCAGCTTGTCTGCCGGGACAGTGGGATCCGGGGCCCAGTACTTC
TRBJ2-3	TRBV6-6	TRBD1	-	CASSHGQGWDTQYF	TGTGCCAGCAGCCACGGACAGGGTTGGGATACGCAGTATTTT
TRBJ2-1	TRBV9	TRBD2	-	CASSPQAGLYNEQFF	TGTGCCAGCAGCCCCCAAGCGGGACTCTACAATGAGCAGTTCTTC
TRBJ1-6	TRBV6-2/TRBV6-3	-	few	CASSSLPSPLHF	TGTGCCAGCAGCTCTCTCCCTTCACCCCTCCACTTT
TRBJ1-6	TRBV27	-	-	CASSRGGTYNSPLHF	TGTGCCAGCAGTCGGGGGGGGACCTATAATTCACCCCTCCACTTT
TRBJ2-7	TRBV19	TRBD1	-	CASSSLTGIYEQYF	TGTGCCAGTAGCTCTCTGACAGGGATCTACGAGCAGTACTTC
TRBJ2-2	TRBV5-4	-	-	CASSSLNTGELFF	TGTGCCAGCAGCTCCCTTAACACCGGGGAGCTGTTTTTT